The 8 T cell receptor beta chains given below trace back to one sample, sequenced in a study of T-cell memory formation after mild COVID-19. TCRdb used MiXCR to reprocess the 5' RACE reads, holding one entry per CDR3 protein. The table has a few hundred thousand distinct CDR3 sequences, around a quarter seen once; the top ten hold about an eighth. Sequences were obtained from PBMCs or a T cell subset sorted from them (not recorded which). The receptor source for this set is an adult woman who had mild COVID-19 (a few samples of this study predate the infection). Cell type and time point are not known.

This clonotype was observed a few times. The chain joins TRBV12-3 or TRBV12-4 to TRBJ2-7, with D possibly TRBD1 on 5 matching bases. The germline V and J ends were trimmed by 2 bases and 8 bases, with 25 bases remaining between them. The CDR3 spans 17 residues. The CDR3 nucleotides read TGTGCCAGCAGTTTACCCTGGATCGACAGTGAAGGTCGCCAGCAGTACTTC. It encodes CASSLPWIDSEGRQQYF.

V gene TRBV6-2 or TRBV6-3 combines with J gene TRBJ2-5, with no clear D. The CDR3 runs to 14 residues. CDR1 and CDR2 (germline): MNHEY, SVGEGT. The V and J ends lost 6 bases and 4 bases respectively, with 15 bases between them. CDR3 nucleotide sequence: TGTGCCAGCAGCCCCGTGATGTCAGGAGAGACCCAGTACTTC. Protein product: CASSPVMSGETQYF.

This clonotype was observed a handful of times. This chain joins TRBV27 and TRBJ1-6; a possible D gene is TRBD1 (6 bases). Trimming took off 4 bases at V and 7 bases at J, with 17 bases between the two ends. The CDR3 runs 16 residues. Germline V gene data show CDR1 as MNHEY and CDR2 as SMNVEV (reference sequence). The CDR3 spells CASSSAGGQSNSPLHF. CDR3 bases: TGTGCCAGCAGTTCCGCGGGGGGGCAAAGCAATTCACCCCTCCACTTT.

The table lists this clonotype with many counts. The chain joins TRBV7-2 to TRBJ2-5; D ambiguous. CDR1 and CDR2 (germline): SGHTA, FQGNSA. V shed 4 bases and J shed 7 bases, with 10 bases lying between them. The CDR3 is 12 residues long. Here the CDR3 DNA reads TGTGCCAGCAGCTCGGGCTTTGTGACCCAGTACTTC. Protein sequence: CASSSGFVTQYF.

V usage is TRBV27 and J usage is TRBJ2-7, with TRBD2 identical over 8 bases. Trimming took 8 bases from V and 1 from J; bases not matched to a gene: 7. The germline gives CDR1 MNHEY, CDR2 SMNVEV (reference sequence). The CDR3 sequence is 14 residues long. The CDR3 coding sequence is TGTGCCAGCTGGGCTAGCGGGTGGTCCTACGAGCAGTACTTC. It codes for CASWASGWSYEQYF.

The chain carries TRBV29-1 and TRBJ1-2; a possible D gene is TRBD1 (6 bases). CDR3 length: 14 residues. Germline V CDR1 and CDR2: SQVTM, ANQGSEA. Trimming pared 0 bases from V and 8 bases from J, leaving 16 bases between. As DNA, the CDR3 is TGCAGCGTTGAAGATCTTTTGAGCAGGGGCGGCTACACCTTC. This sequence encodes CSVEDLLSRGGYTF.

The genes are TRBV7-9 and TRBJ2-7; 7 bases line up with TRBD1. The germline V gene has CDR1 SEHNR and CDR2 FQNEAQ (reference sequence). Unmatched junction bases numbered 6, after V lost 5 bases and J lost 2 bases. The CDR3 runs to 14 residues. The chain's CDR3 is CASSPGQDAYEQYF. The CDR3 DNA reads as TGTGCCAGCAGCCCCGGACAGGATGCCTACGAGCAGTACTTC.

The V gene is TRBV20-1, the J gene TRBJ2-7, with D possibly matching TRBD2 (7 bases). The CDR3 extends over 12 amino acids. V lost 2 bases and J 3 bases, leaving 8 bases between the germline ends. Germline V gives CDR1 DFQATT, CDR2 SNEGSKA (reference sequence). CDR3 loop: CSARRGGYEQYF. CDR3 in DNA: TGCAGTGCTAGAAGGGGGGGCTACGAGCAGTACTTC.